These 12 T cell receptor beta chains share one sample of origin, sequenced in a study of blood T cell repertoires in COVID-19. Measured with immunoSEQ multiplex PCR; TCRdb has only the in-frame clones, and not every one. This sample has more than 200,000 clones, with 65% to 85% found just once. Sequencing was carried out using peripheral blood. These receptors were collected from a man in his forties with active or convalescent COVID-19.

CDR3 coding DNA: TGTGCCAGCAGTGAGGGTAGGCGGCCGAACACTGAAGCTTTCTTT. This encodes CASSEGRRPNTEAFF. The chain has TRBV25-1 and TRBJ1-1; D gene unclear. Trimming cost V 3 bases and J 1 base, with 12 bases left between them. CDR3 length equals 15 residues. Per the germline V gene, CDR1 is MGHDK and CDR2 is SYGVNS.

The chain is built from TRBV5-1 and TRBJ1-2; maybe TRBD1 (5 bases). Between the trimmed V and J ends, which lost 2 bases and 7 bases, there was a span of 12 bases. The CDR3 is 13 amino acids. CDR1 and CDR2 from the germline V gene are SGHRS and YFSETQ. The CDR3 DNA sequence: TGCGCCAGCAGCTTCAAAGGGGATAGTGGCTACACCTTC. Encoded protein: CASSFKGDSGYTF.

The V and J genes are TRBV18 and TRBJ1-2; 7 bases map to TRBD1. Germline lookup yields CDR1 KGHSH and CDR2 LQKENI. There are 13 residues in the CDR3. Trimming cost V 3 bases and J 4 bases; bases outside gene matches: 2. The chain's CDR3 is CASSPGQIYGYTF. For the CDR3, the DNA is TGTGCCAGCTCACCGGGACAGATCTATGGCTACACCTTC.

The CDR3 sequence is CASSQDVGVLYGYTF. The CDR3 DNA follows: TGTGCCAGCAGCCAAGATGTAGGGGTCCTCTATGGCTACACCTTC. The chain carries TRBV4-2 and TRBJ1-2, with D possibly TRBD1 on 5 matching bases. The germline V and J ends were trimmed by 0 bases and 4 bases, with 12 bases remaining between them. CDR3 size: 15 residues. Germline CDR1 is LGHNA and CDR2 is YNFKEQ.

The CDR3 bases are TGTGCCAGCACGTACAACAAGAACTATGGCTACACCTTC. Amino acids: CASTYNKNYGYTF. The chain links TRBV13 to TRBJ1-2; no clear D gene. The V end was cut by 7 bases, the J end by 2 bases, with 11 bases between. Germline V lookup: CDR1 PRHDT, CDR2 FYEKMQ (reference sequence). The CDR3 sequence is 13 residues long.

This chain links TRBV21-1 with TRBJ2-3; the table's D call TRBD2 went unverified against the DNA. TRBV21-1 is a known pseudogene. The CDR3 is 15 residues long. CDR3 bases: TGTGCCAGCATCCGGCGGGATCTCTCCACAGATACGCAGTATTTT. It yields the protein CASIRRDLSTDTQYF.

This clone occurred once. The rearrangement joins TRBV28 to TRBJ2-7, with TRBD1 matching over 8 bases. Germline lookup yields CDR1 MDHEN and CDR2 SYDVKM. CDR3 length: 15 amino acids. V shed 4 bases and J 4 bases; nucleotides not matched to a gene: 9. The CDR3 nucleotides are TGTGCCAGCAGTTCCCCCACAGGGGGTCTTTACGAGCAGTACTTC. It translates to CASSSPTGGLYEQYF.

This clone was seen more than once but under ten times. J is TRBJ2-5 and V is TRBV5-5, with 12 bases matching TRBD2. With V trimmed by 0 bases and J by 4 bases, 4 bases remained unmatched. This CDR3 is 16 amino acids long. The germline CDR1 and CDR2 sequences are SGHKS and YYEKEE (reference sequence). CDR3 bases: TGTGCCAGCAGCTTGGGCCGACTAGCGGGAGTAGAGACCCAGTACTTC. As protein: CASSLGRLAGVETQYF.

In this sample, this clone turned up once. At the DNA level, this CDR3 is encoded by other sequences in the same sample as well. This chain connects TRBV24-1 to TRBJ2-1; D may be TRBD1 (6 bases). Germline V gene data show CDR1 as KGHDR and CDR2 as SFDVKD. This CDR3 is 13 amino acids long. V lost 4 bases and J lost 7, with 10 bases in between. The CDR3 loop is CATSDPTGNEQFF. The CDR3 coding sequence is TGTGCCACCAGTGACCCAACAGGGAATGAGCAGTTCTTC.

The CDR3 DNA reads TGTGCCAGTAGTCCGGGACAGGGAAGCACCAAACTGTTTTTT. This encodes CASSPGQGSTKLFF. This chain uses TRBV19 with TRBJ1-4; 9 positions agree with TRBD1. Looked up from germline, CDR1 is LNHDA and CDR2 is SQIVND (reference sequence). Trimming at V came to 5 bases and at J to 11 bases, leaving 9 bases not matched to a gene. CDR3 length: 14 amino acids.

This clone came up once. This chain uses TRBV9 with TRBJ1-3; no firm D call. The CDR3 length is 17 residues. Germline CDR1 SGDLS, CDR2 YYNGEE. Trimming shortened V by 2 bases and J by 0 bases, and 15 bases separated the two germline ends. This CDR3 is CASSVEGGSYSGNTIYF. CDR3 in DNA: TGTGCCAGCAGCGTCGAGGGTGGGAGCTACTCTGGAAACACCATATATTTT.

V gene TRBV3-1 (or the pseudogene TRBV3-2) combines with J gene TRBJ1-1; weak D call: TRBD1 (5 bases). CDR3 size: 14 residues. Trimming shortened V by 3 bases and J by 0 bases, and 8 bases separated the two germline ends. CDR1 is LGHDT, CDR2 YNNKEL, per germline (reference sequence). DNA for the CDR3: TGTGCCAGCAGCCACGGAGGGGTGAACACTGAAGCTTTCTTT. It is translated as CASSHGGVNTEAFF.